A selection of T cell receptor beta chains follows, all from one sample in a study of T cell responses to AZD1222 COVID-19 vaccine. Using immunoSEQ multiplex PCR, the repertoire was profiled, and TCRdb retains in-frame clones only, with some absent. The table lists roughly 49,000 clones, approximately 80% of them singletons. The source was peripheral blood, collected on day 0 of AZD1222 vaccination. Receptors were obtained from an adult in good health. CDR3s include the opening cysteine and the closing phenylalanine or tryptophan. Fields, in order: J gene, D gene, V gene, clone size, CDR3 protein, CDR3 DNA. The D gene is left open where the match is weak. Clone size is given for some rows only: seen once, a few or many times, or a class if the clone is expanded.

>TRBJ1-4|-|TRBV7-2|-
CASGSWGTNEKLFF
TGTGCCAGCGGGAGCTGGGGGACTAATGAAAAACTGTTTTTT
>TRBJ1-5|-|TRBV30|-
CAWSVTGTPDENQPQHF
TGTGCCTGGAGTGTAACCGGGACCCCAGATGAAAATCAGCCCCAGCATTTT
>TRBJ1-5|TRBD1|TRBV7-2|-
CASSSPGQGALSGQPQHF
TGTGCCAGCAGCTCCCCCGGACAGGGGGCGCTTTCTGGTCAGCCCCAGCATTTT
>TRBJ1-1|-|TRBV7-9|-
CASSLGSPFDTEAFF
TGTGCCAGCAGCTTAGGAAGTCCCTTTGACACTGAAGCTTTCTTT
>TRBJ1-1|-|TRBV28|-
CASTSSTEAFF
TGTGCCAGCACGAGTAGCACTGAAGCTTTCTTT
>TRBJ2-2|-|TRBV24-1|once
CATSVGPANTGELFF
TGTGCCACCAGTGTGGGACCGGCGAACACCGGGGAGCTGTTTTTT
>TRBJ2-1|TRBD2|TRBV6-5|once
CASSYSPSGQQFF
TGTGCCAGCAGTTACTCACCTAGCGGACAGCAGTTCTTC
>TRBJ1-3|-|TRBV7-2|-
CASSSTGDSGNTIYF
TGTGCCAGCAGCTCCACAGGAGACTCTGGAAACACCATATATTTT
>TRBJ2-3|TRBD1|TRBV7-2|-
CASSLDRDRPDTQYF
TGTGCCAGCAGCTTAGACCGGGACAGACCAGATACGCAGTATTTT
>TRBJ1-3|TRBD1|TRBV7-2|-
CASSLMGQGAGNTIYF
TGTGCCAGCAGCTTAATGGGACAGGGGGCTGGAAACACCATATATTTT
>TRBJ1-3|-|TRBV10-3|-
CASVLDGNSGNTIYF
TGTGCCAGCGTATTAGATGGCAACTCTGGAAACACCATATATTTT
>TRBJ1-1|-|TRBV7-3|-
CASSLILNTEAFF
TGTGCCAGCAGCTTAATTCTGAACACTGAAGCTTTCTTT
>TRBJ2-1|TRBD1|TRBV10-3|-
CAISDPGTDNEQFF
TGTGCCATCAGTGATCCCGGGACAGACAATGAGCAGTTCTTC
>TRBJ2-7|-|TRBV7-8|-
CASSFGKGEQYF
TGTGCCAGCAGCTTCGGGAAAGGCGAGCAGTACTTC
>TRBJ1-6|-|TRBV18|-
CASSPTGRGDSPLHF
TGTGCCAGCTCCCCCACAGGGAGAGGGGATTCACCCCTCCACTTT
>TRBJ2-7|-|TRBV7-2|-
CASRLTTPSYEQYF
TGTGCCAGCAGGCTGACTACCCCCTCCTACGAGCAGTACTTC
>TRBJ1-4|-|TRBV5-6|-
CASSLGGSGYNEKLFF
TGTGCCAGCAGCTTGGGCGGGTCAGGGTATAATGAAAAACTGTTTTTT
>TRBJ1-1|-|TRBV3-1/TRBV3-2|-
CASSLLKGEAEAFF
TGTGCCAGCAGCCTCCTAAAGGGGGAGGCTGAAGCTTTCTTT
>TRBJ1-5|-|TRBV20-1|-
CSASPGSPNQPQHF
TGCAGTGCTAGTCCCGGGTCACCGAATCAGCCCCAGCATTTT
>TRBJ1-6|-|TRBV6-1|-
CASSERDRRGGSPLHF
TGTGCCAGCAGTGAGCGGGACCGAAGGGGGGGTTCACCCCTCCACTTT
>TRBJ2-1|-|TRBV5-1|once
CASSLPGAEGFYNEQFF
TGCGCCAGCAGCCTGCCGGGGGCAGAAGGGTTCTACAATGAGCAGTTCTTC
>TRBJ1-5|-|TRBV6-5|-
CASSFSGDTHQPQHF
TGTGCCAGCAGTTTTAGTGGAGACACTCATCAGCCCCAGCATTTT
>TRBJ2-2|-|TRBV3-1/TRBV3-2|-
CASSQDRGVNTGELFF
TGTGCCAGCAGCCAAGACAGGGGGGTGAACACCGGGGAGCTGTTTTTT
>TRBJ2-5|-|TRBV10-1|once
CASSRTDETQYF
TGCGCCAGCAGCCGGACTGACGAGACCCAGTACTTC
>TRBJ2-7|-|TRBV7-3|-
CASSLGGPYEQYF
TGTGCCAGCAGCTTAGGGGGCCCCTACGAGCAGTACTTC
>TRBJ2-7|-|TRBV5-5|-
CASSQGWGLSSYEQYF
TGTGCCAGCAGCCAGGGGTGGGGATTAAGCTCCTACGAGCAGTACTTC
>TRBJ2-5|-|TRBV11-2|once
CASSLDGGQETQYF
TGTGCCAGCAGCTTAGATGGGGGGCAAGAGACCCAGTACTTC
>TRBJ1-1|-|TRBV3-1/TRBV3-2|-
CASSLTGVTEAFF
TGTGCCAGCAGCCTTACGGGGGTCACTGAAGCTTTCTTT
>TRBJ2-1|-|TRBV6-2/TRBV6-3|-
CASSYSKATGTHNNEQFF
TGTGCCAGCAGTTACTCAAAAGCCACCGGGACTCACAACAATGAGCAGTTCTTC
>TRBJ2-1|TRBD2|TRBV19|once
CASKPAGGDYNEQFF
TGTGCCAGTAAGCCAGCGGGAGGGGACTACAATGAGCAGTTCTTC
>TRBJ2-1|-|TRBV6-6|once
CASAKDSSYNEQFF
TGTGCCAGTGCTAAGGACAGCTCCTACAATGAGCAGTTCTTC
>TRBJ1-2|-|TRBV28|-
CASSGPGPNNYGYTF
TGTGCCAGCAGTGGTCCGGGCCCAAATAACTATGGCTACACCTTC
>TRBJ2-1|TRBD1|TRBV29-1|-
CSAQGDSSYNEQFF
TGCAGCGCCCAGGGGGACAGTAGTTACAATGAGCAGTTCTTC
>TRBJ1-4|-|TRBV6-5|once
CASRRGTYEKLFF
TGTGCCAGCAGGCGGGGAACTTATGAAAAACTGTTTTTT
>TRBJ2-1|-|TRBV6-5|-
CASSPRGDEQFF
TGTGCCAGCAGTCCCAGGGGAGATGAGCAGTTCTTC
>TRBJ2-3|-|TRBV12-5|-
CASGLVLTRTDTQYF
TGTGCTAGTGGTTTGGTACTTACGCGCACAGATACGCAGTATTTT
>TRBJ2-6|-|TRBV9|-
CASSPSTADSGANVLTF
TGTGCCAGCAGCCCCTCTACGGCTGACTCTGGGGCCAACGTCCTGACTTTC
>TRBJ1-2|-|TRBV7-8|-
CASSQSGQSAYGYSF
TGTGCCAGCAGCCAATCAGGACAGTCTGCCTATGGCTACTCCTTC
>TRBJ2-2|-|TRBV5-4|-
CASSLIGGGVTGELFF
TGTGCCAGCAGCTTGATCGGTGGAGGAGTTACCGGGGAGCTGTTTTTT
>TRBJ1-4|TRBD1|TRBV7-2|-
CASSPGQGKEKLFF
TGTGCCAGCAGCCCGGGACAGGGTAAAGAAAAACTGTTTTTT
>TRBJ2-3|TRBD1|TRBV5-5|-
CASRSGQGSSTDTQYF
TGTGCCAGCAGGTCCGGACAGGGGTCTAGCACAGATACGCAGTATTTT
>TRBJ2-1|TRBD2|TRBV15|-
CATSRSVALAGGPAAEQFF
TGTGCCACCAGCAGATCCGTTGCCCTAGCGGGAGGCCCGGCCGCTGAGCAGTTCTTC
>TRBJ1-6|-|TRBV27|-
CASSSQGLTYNSPLHF
TGTGCCAGCAGTTCCCAGGGGTTGACCTATAATTCACCCCTCCACTTT
>TRBJ2-2|-|TRBV5-1|few
CASSLGGGELFF
TGCGCCAGCAGCTTGGGGGGCGGGGAGCTGTTTTTT
>TRBJ2-2|-|TRBV11-3|-
CASSLDGTNTGELFF
TGTGCCAGCAGCTTAGACGGCACGAACACCGGGGAGCTGTTTTTT